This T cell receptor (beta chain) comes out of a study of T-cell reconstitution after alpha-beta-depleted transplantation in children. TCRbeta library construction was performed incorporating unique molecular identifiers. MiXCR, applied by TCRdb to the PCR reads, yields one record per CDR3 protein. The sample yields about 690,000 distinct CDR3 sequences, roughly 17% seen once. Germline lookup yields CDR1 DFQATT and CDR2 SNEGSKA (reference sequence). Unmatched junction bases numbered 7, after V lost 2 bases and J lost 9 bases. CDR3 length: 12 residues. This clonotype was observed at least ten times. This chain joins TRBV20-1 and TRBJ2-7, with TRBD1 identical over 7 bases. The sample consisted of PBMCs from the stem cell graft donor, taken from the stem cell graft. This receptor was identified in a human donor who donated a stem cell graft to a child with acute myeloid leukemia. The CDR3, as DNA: TGCAGTGCTAGATATGGGGACAGTCCGCAGTACTTC. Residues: CSARYGDSPQYF.